These 26 T cell receptor beta chains originate from one sample sequenced in a study of T cell repertoires in cytomegalovirus infection. TCRdb independently ran MiXCR on the reads; one entry per CDR3 protein. The sample includes 150,000 to 190,000 distinct CDR3 sequences, 20% to 25% of them seen just once. The source material was PBMCs. The receptors derive from a human donor in good health (CMV status not recorded). Some clones in this sample may be carry-over from other donors' samples.

This clonotype was picked up many times. The chain couples TRBV7-2 to TRBJ2-5; 7 bases are a match to TRBD1. CDR3 length: 13 residues. Germline V lookup: CDR1 SGHTA, CDR2 FQGNSA. Unmatched junction bases numbered 2, after V lost 5 bases and J lost 2 bases. CDR3 amino acids: CASSGTAQETQYF. As DNA, the CDR3 is TGTGCCAGCAGCGGGACAGCTCAAGAGACCCAGTACTTC.

This clonotype was counted once. V usage is TRBV5-1 and J usage is TRBJ2-7, with TRBD1 identical over 10 bases. J lost 4 bases, V lost 5 bases, and 6 bases had no gene match. The CDR3 is 14 amino acids. Germline CDR1 reads SGHRS; CDR2 reads YFSETQ. As DNA, the CDR3 is TGCGCCAGCAGGAGTCCGGGACAGGGGTACGAGCAGTACTTC. Its translation is CASRSPGQGYEQYF.

The chain couples TRBV7-3 to TRBJ2-1; TRBD2 matches 11 bases. J lost 8 bases, V lost 0 bases, and 15 bases had no gene match. In germline, CDR1 is SGHTA, CDR2 FQGTGA. CDR3 length: 19 residues. CDR3 protein: CASSLTLPVAGGPGDEQFF. CDR3 DNA: TGTGCCAGCAGCTTAACCCTCCCAGTAGCGGGGGGGCCTGGGGATGAGCAGTTCTTC.

The chain carries TRBV11-2 and TRBJ1-2; no reliable D call. This CDR3 has 13 amino acids. Germline V lookup: CDR1 SGHAT, CDR2 FQNNGV. V shed 1 base and J shed 7 bases, with 10 bases lying between them. The CDR3 DNA is TGTGCCAGCAGCTTAGGGGGAGAGGGTGGCTACACCTTC. This codes for CASSLGGEGGYTF.

This clonotype was seen a handful of times. The chain uses TRBV14 and TRBJ2-3; maybe TRBD1 (6 bases). V was cut by 3 bases and J by 0 bases, with 16 bases left in between. Germline CDR1 is SGHDN and CDR2 is FVKESK. The CDR3 runs to 17 residues. CDR3 coding DNA: TGTGCCAGCAGCCATCCACAGGGTGACCAAAGCACAGATACGCAGTATTTT. It specifies CASSHPQGDQSTDTQYF.

This clonotype showed up just a few times. V gene TRBV28 combines with J gene TRBJ2-5; D perhaps matches TRBD1 (6 bases). Germline V gives CDR1 MDHEN, CDR2 SYDVKM. V dropped 5 bases and J dropped 1 base, with 14 bases sitting between them. The CDR3 is 15 amino acids. The CDR3 DNA is TGTGCCAGCAGTCCTACAGGGAGAGTCCAAGAGACCCAGTACTTC. This encodes CASSPTGRVQETQYF.

This clonotype was counted only a few times. The chain uses TRBV25-1 and TRBJ2-7, with 7 bases identical to TRBD1. The CDR3 loop spans 15 amino acids. V was pared by 6 bases and J by 0 bases, with 8 bases of the junction left unmatched. Per germline, CDR1 MGHDK and CDR2 SYGVNS. The DNA of the CDR3 is TGTGCCAGCAGGAATTCCGGGACAGCCTCCTACGAGCAGTACTTC. This gives the protein CASRNSGTASYEQYF.

This clonotype was counted ten times or more. This chain links TRBV10-3 with TRBJ2-3; TRBD2 agrees at 8 bases. Germline V CDR1 and CDR2: ENHRY, SYGVKD. The CDR3 has 14 amino acids. Trimming at V came to 7 bases and at J to 3 bases, leaving 6 bases not matched to a gene. The CDR3 region has the DNA TGTGCCATCACCGCGGGGGGCCCGACAGATACGCAGTATTTT. This sequence encodes CAITAGGPTDTQYF.

Only a few counts were recorded for this clonotype. The rearrangement uses TRBV20-1 and TRBJ2-7; 8 bases align to TRBD1. The CDR3 consists of 13 residues. The J segment lost 7 bases and the V segment lost 5 bases, leaving 10 bases of the junction unmatched. Germline V gene lookup returns CDR1 DFQATT and CDR2 SNEGSKA (reference sequence). CDR3 bases: TGCAGTGCTCCGACAGGGGCTTACGTTGAGCAGTACTTC. Protein: CSAPTGAYVEQYF.

The chain employs TRBV5-6 and TRBJ2-3, with 7 bases matching TRBD2. Trimming at V came to 5 bases and at J to 5 bases, leaving 14 bases not matched to a gene. Germline CDR1 and CDR2: SGHDT and YYEEEE. The CDR3 is 16 amino acids. For the CDR3, the DNA is TGTGCCAGCAGTCTCCAATCTCGGGAGGTGATAGATACGCAGTATTTT. This translates into CASSLQSREVIDTQYF.

The genes are TRBV7-8 and TRBJ2-7, with 10 bases lining up with TRBD2. Germline V gene data show CDR1 as SGHVS and CDR2 as FQNEAQ. Trimming cost V 1 base and J 5 bases; bases outside gene matches: 5. The CDR3 runs 15 residues. The CDR3 nucleotides read TGTGCCAGCAGCTTAGAAAGCGGGAGGGCTAACGAGCAGTACTTC. This translates into CASSLESGRANEQYF.

This clonotype was observed a few times. J is TRBJ1-1 and V is TRBV20-1, with a weak D call TRBD1 (6 bases). Germline lookup yields CDR1 DFQATT and CDR2 SNEGSKA (reference sequence). V dropped 0 bases and J dropped 5 bases, with 16 bases sitting between them. The CDR3 has 15 residues. This CDR3 is CSARDRWGARTEAFF. The DNA of the CDR3 is TGCAGTGCTAGAGATCGATGGGGGGCGAGAACTGAAGCTTTCTTT.

This chain connects TRBV7-9 to TRBJ1-4; D call uncertain. The V and J ends lost 1 base and 3 bases respectively, with 9 bases between them. CDR1 and CDR2 (germline): SEHNR, FQNEAQ (reference sequence). The CDR3 sequence is 15 residues long. Here the CDR3 reads CASSLVAVANEKLFF. The CDR3 bases are TGTGCCAGCAGCTTAGTAGCCGTGGCTAATGAAAAACTGTTTTTT.

This chain connects TRBV20-1 to TRBJ2-3, with no clear D. Germline V gives CDR1 DFQATT, CDR2 SNEGSKA (reference sequence). The CDR3 loop spans 12 amino acids. The V end was cut by 4 bases, the J end by 5 bases, with 10 bases between. Written as DNA, the CDR3 is TGCAGTGCTACTCGCGCTGAAGATACGCAGTATTTT. It specifies CSATRAEDTQYF.

In its sample, this clonotype was seen a few times. This rearrangement joins TRBV20-1 to TRBJ1-2; D gene ambiguous. Germline assignment: CDR1 DFQATT and CDR2 SNEGSKA (reference sequence). V gave up 2 bases and J gave up 2 bases, with 6 bases separating them. The CDR3 covers 12 residues. CDR3 sequence reads: CSARSGNYGYTF. DNA of the CDR3: TGCAGTGCTAGATCGGGGAACTATGGCTACACCTTC.

This clonotype was detected a few times. The chain recombines TRBV29-1 with TRBJ2-5; D remains unclear. The V gene's germline CDR1 is SQVTM and CDR2 ANQGSEA. The germline V and J ends were trimmed by 5 bases and 2 bases, with 9 bases remaining between them. The CDR3 loop spans 12 amino acids. CDR3 protein: CSVLGFQETQYF. The CDR3 coding sequence is TGCAGCGTTTTAGGCTTTCAAGAGACCCAGTACTTC.

The table lists this clonotype with a few counts. The V gene is TRBV12-3 or TRBV12-4, the J gene TRBJ2-1; 7 nucleotides agree with TRBD2. The CDR3 sequence is 14 residues long. J was trimmed by 7 bases and V by 5 bases; bases with no gene match: 8. CDR3: CASSAGLRGNEQFF. The CDR3, as DNA: TGTGCCAGCAGTGCGGGACTACGGGGTAATGAGCAGTTCTTC.

The table lists this clonotype with a few counts. The chain couples TRBV24-1 to TRBJ2-3; TRBD1 agrees at 7 bases. V shed 0 bases, J shed 3 bases, and the junction held 2 bases outside the gene matches. CDR1 and CDR2 from the germline V gene are KGHDR and SFDVKD. This CDR3 contains 15 residues. The DNA for the CDR3 is TGTGCCACCAGTGATTTGTCAGGGGGTACAGATACGCAGTATTTT. This encodes CATSDLSGGTDTQYF.

The chain couples TRBV2 to TRBJ2-2; D call uncertain. Germline V lookup: CDR1 SNHLY, CDR2 FYNNEI. This CDR3 is built from 14 residues. Trimming took 5 bases from V and 0 from J, leaving 7 bases between them. CDR3 sequence: CASSFASNTGELFF. CDR3 DNA sequence: TGTGCCAGCAGTTTCGCTTCGAACACCGGGGAGCTGTTTTTT.

This clonotype was seen many times. This chain uses TRBV28 with TRBJ2-3, with D possibly matching TRBD2 (6 bases). CDR1 is MDHEN, CDR2 SYDVKM, per germline. CDR3 length: 16 residues. V shed 5 bases and J shed 5 bases, with 20 bases lying between them. CDR3 nucleotides: TGTGCCAGCAGTCTCCGGACTACCCTCGTCGGAGATACGCAGTATTTT. Translated, it gives CASSLRTTLVGDTQYF.

CDR3 DNA: TGTGCCAGCAGTGAGGACAGGGGTCTTCGGTCTGGGGCCAACGTCCTGACTTTC. Translating it yields CASSEDRGLRSGANVLTF. The rearrangement joins TRBV28 to TRBJ2-6, with 9 bases matching TRBD1. With 5 bases clipped from V and 1 base from J, the junction kept 9 bases outside the gene matches. The CDR3 covers 18 residues. CDR1 and CDR2 from the germline V gene are MDHEN and SYDVKM.

The CDR3 coding sequence is TGTGCCAGCCGGAGGTTGGGGGATGAAGCTTTCTTT. It specifies CASRRLGDEAFF. This sequence joins TRBV12-3 or TRBV12-4 and TRBJ1-1; maybe TRBD1 (5 bases). The CDR3 runs 12 residues. V was pared by 8 bases and J by 7 bases, with 14 bases between.

This clonotype was found many times. J is TRBJ2-1 and V is TRBV7-2, with D maybe TRBD1 (6 bases). CDR3 length: 12 residues. Germline assignment: CDR1 SGHTA and CDR2 FQGNSA. The V end lost 3 bases, the J end lost 12 bases, and 12 bases lay between the germline ends. This chain's CDR3 is CASSFNRVGQFF. CDR3 DNA sequence: TGTGCCAGCAGCTTTAACAGGGTTGGGCAGTTCTTC.

This clonotype was observed a handful of times. V is TRBV15 and J is TRBJ1-1; D is uncertain. Germline V gene data show CDR1 as LNHNV and CDR2 as YYDKDF (reference sequence). The V gene lost 1 base and the J gene lost 1 base, with 7 bases spanning the gap. CDR3 length: 14 amino acids. In nucleotides, the CDR3 is TGTGCCACCAGCAGAGTTAACAGGAACACTGAAGCTTTCTTT. Its protein product is CATSRVNRNTEAFF.

This clonotype was observed a few times. The chain links TRBV7-2 to TRBJ2-3; 16 bases match TRBD2. In germline, CDR1 is SGHTA, CDR2 FQGNSA. The CDR3 is 19 residues long. With V trimmed by 0 bases and J by 0 bases, 3 bases remained unmatched. CDR3 in amino acids: CASSLAGLAGGRSTDTQYF. In nucleotides, the CDR3 is TGTGCCAGCAGCTTAGCGGGACTAGCGGGGGGGCGGAGCACAGATACGCAGTATTTT. Complete variable domain (other parts from reference TRBV7-2 and TRBJ2-3): GAGVSQSPSNKVTEKGKDVELRCDPISGHTALYWYRQSLGQGLEFLIYFQGNSAPDKSGLPSDRFSAERTGGSVSTLTIQRTQQEDSAVYLCASSLAGLAGGRSTDTQYFGPGTRLTVL.

This clonotype was observed many times. The V call is TRBV12-3 or TRBV12-4, the J call TRBJ2-3; D assignment may be TRBD1 or TRBD2 (5 bases each). The CDR3 covers 16 residues. Trimming removed 5 bases at V and 1 base at J, with 16 bases between. The CDR3 protein is CASSPGDLLRTDTQYF. The CDR3 bases are TGTGCCAGCAGTCCCGGGGACCTCCTTCGCACAGATACGCAGTATTTT.